This T cell receptor (beta chain) was recovered during a study of OX40 agonist ivuxolimab in advanced cancers. Study-level information: Prior checkpoint blockade (anti-PD-1, anti-PD-L1 or anti-CTLA-4) was permitted; under 50% had it. Two cutaneous melanoma patients and one hepatocellular carcinoma patient, three in all, had partial responses. Study-wide results and caveats: At 0.1 to 3.0 mg/kg and by week 6, CD4+ and CD8+ T cells in the blood had expanded clonally. Determination of antigen specificity was not performed for the expanded peripheral T cells.

Concerning this clone: Its specificity is unknown. This CDR3 is also generated by other DNA sequences in the sample.

TCRdb's table, derived via immunoSEQ multiplex PCR, lists solely in-frame clones and lacks some. Here the sample spans 65,000 to 95,000 clones, 83% being singletons. The CDR3 length is 16 residues. The sequenced sample was CD4+ or CD8+ T cells sorted from blood, obtained in a trial of the OX40 agonist ivuxolimab. V usage is TRBV1 and J usage is TRBJ1-1; the table's D call TRBD1 went unverified against the DNA. TRBV1 has pseudogene status. The clonotype comes from an adult with an advanced solid tumor such as melanoma, head and neck, liver or kidney cancer. As DNA, the CDR3 is TGCACCAGCAGCCAAGACCCGCCAGGGTGGGGCACTGAAGCTTTCTTT. Its translation is CTSSQDPPGWGTEAFF.